The 24 T cell receptor beta chains below come from one sample, sequenced in a study of T cells in women clearing cervical HPV infection. Libraries were prepared by immunoSEQ multiplex PCR; TCRdb keeps only in-frame clonotypes and omits some of them. The sample data list more than 45,000 clones. The material sequenced was blood buffy coat. The receptor source for this set is a woman between 18 and 70 years old with a cervical HPV16 infection that either progressed to CIN3+ or cleared (not recorded which).

In the case of this clone: The CDR3 end lies 3 residues beyond the end of the read and is filled in from the germline J gene. The rearrangement joins TRBV20-1 to TRBJ2-3; 10 bases fit TRBD2. The CDR3 is 16 amino acids. V trimming: 6 bases; J trimming: 6 bases; junction bases outside the gene matches: 15. Germline V gene lookup returns CDR1 DFQATT and CDR2 SNEGSKA (reference sequence). The DNA read from the CDR3 is TGCAGTGCCCCAGGTGGGAGCGGGGGGGCTTCGGATACG. Its translation: CSAPGGSGGASDT. The CDR3, in full, reads CSAPGGSGGASDTQYF.

Note on this clone: The read halts 3 residues ahead of the CDR3 end, with the missing end drawn from the germline J gene. V is TRBV28 and J is TRBJ2-7; 7 bases align to TRBD1. V was clipped by 10 bases and J by 4 bases; unmatched bases: 16. The CDR3 extends over 15 amino acids. CDR1 is MDHEN, CDR2 SYDVKM, per germline. The CDR3 region is CAIPPRTDRRYEQYF. CDR3 DNA, as far as it was read: TGTGCCATTCCTCCCCGCACGGACAGGAGGTACGAG. The full variable domain, completed using reference TRBV28 and TRBJ2-7, is DVKVTQSSRYLVKRTGEKVFLECVQDMDHENMFWYRQDPGLGLRLIYFSYDVKMKEKGDIPEGYSVSREKKERFSLILESASTNQTSMYLCAIPPRTDRRYEQYFGPGTRLTVT.

For this clone: The sequenced fragment ends 3 residues before the CDR3 boundary, so the rest is inferred from the germline J gene. The V call is TRBV7-3, the J call TRBJ1-2; D may be TRBD1 (5 bases). Germline V gene sequence: CDR1 SGHTA, CDR2 FQGTGA. The CDR3 extends over 15 amino acids. V shed 5 bases and J shed 2 bases, with 15 bases lying between them. CDR3 loop: CASSRGDGGNYGYTF. The CDR3 DNA, read in part, is TGTGCCAGCAGCCGAGGGGACGGGGGAAACTATGGC.

Concerning this clone: The CDR3 goes on 3 residues after the read ends, and that part is filled in from the germline J gene. The rearrangement uses TRBV19 and TRBJ2-7; no clear D gene. Germline V lookup: CDR1 LNHDA, CDR2 SQIVND (reference sequence). CDR3 size: 10 residues. Trimming removed 10 bases at V and 5 bases at J, with 9 bases between. The CDR3 DNA, read in part, is TGTGCCACGGCCCAGGACGAG. Its translation is CATAQDE. The full CDR3 protein reads CATAQDEQYF.

As concerns this clone: The read terminates 3 residues ahead of where the CDR3 ends, so the germline J gene completes it. The chain uses TRBV6-4 and TRBJ1-2; D may be TRBD1 (5 bases). V lost 3 bases and J 6 bases, leaving 14 bases between the germline ends. The V gene's germline CDR1 is MRHNA and CDR2 SNTAGT. The CDR3 spans 14 residues. This CDR3 reads CASSEDSGGNGYTF. The sequenced CDR3 bases are TGTGCCAGCAGTGAGGATTCGGGGGGAAATGGC.

To note about this clone: The missing CDR3 end, 3 residues past where the read stops, is filled in from the germline J gene. V and J are TRBV7-8 and TRBJ2-1, with 8 positions matching TRBD2. V shed 5 bases and J 1 base; nucleotides not matched to a gene: 10. This CDR3 has 17 residues. In germline, CDR1 is SGHVS, CDR2 FQNEAQ. The sequenced part of the CDR3 DNA is TGTGCCAGCAGCGTCTCTAGCGGGTGGGCTTCCTACAATGAG. It specifies CASSVSSGWASYNE. From start to end, the CDR3 is CASSVSSGWASYNEQFF.

Comment on this clone: The DNA ends 3 residues before the CDR3 does, and the rest of the CDR3 is filled in from the germline J gene. The V and J genes are TRBV20-1 and TRBJ2-4, with D perhaps matching TRBD1 (5 bases). V lost 3 bases to trimming and J lost 9 bases, with 12 bases between them. The germline CDR1 and CDR2 sequences are DFQATT and SNEGSKA (reference sequence). CDR3 length: 12 amino acids. CDR3 DNA (partial): TGCAGTGCTAGGCCTCCCCAGGGCATT. Residues: CSARPPQGI. The whole CDR3 protein is CSARPPQGIQYF.

CDR3 bases read: TGTGCCAGCAGTGAAGTTGGGGGGAGGTTGAACACTGAA. It translates to CASSEVGGRLNTE. The whole CDR3 protein reads CASSEVGGRLNTEAFF. The V call is TRBV6-1, the J call TRBJ1-1; maybe TRBD1 (5 bases). Read sequence stops 3 residues before the CDR3 end, and the germline J gene provides the missing end. The germline V and J ends were trimmed by 1 base and 0 bases, with 12 bases remaining between them. This CDR3 region has 16 residues. Germline V CDR1 and CDR2: MNHNS, SASEGT.

Comments on this clone: The sequenced fragment ends 3 residues before the CDR3 boundary, so the rest is inferred from the germline J gene. The V gene is TRBV5-1, the J gene TRBJ1-3; 7 positions agree with TRBD1. CDR3 length equals 14 residues. The V and J ends lost 4 bases and 4 bases, in that order; junction bases with no gene match: 5. Per germline, CDR1 SGHRS and CDR2 YFSETQ. The DNA read from the CDR3 is TGCGCCAGCAGCCCCGGGACAGCCGGAAACACC. It is translated as CASSPGTAGNT. The whole CDR3 sequence is CASSPGTAGNTIYF.

Note on this clone: The read stops 3 residues short of the end of the CDR3; the missing end is completed from the germline J gene. This sequence joins TRBV20-1 and TRBJ2-1; 10 bases line up with TRBD1. The CDR3 is 16 residues long. Germline CDR1 and CDR2: DFQATT and SNEGSKA (reference sequence). After removal of 6 bases from V and 7 bases from J, the junction contained 15 bases not matched to a gene. The covered CDR3 bases are TGCAGTGCGGGGGACAGGGGCGTTTCCCACTTAAATGAG. Its protein product is CSAGDRGVSHLNE. The full CDR3 is CSAGDRGVSHLNEQFF.

For this clone: The read ends 3 residues shy of where the CDR3 ends; the end is completed using the germline J gene. The chain has TRBV6-1 and TRBJ2-7; no firm D call. Germline V gene data show CDR1 as MNHNS and CDR2 as SASEGT. The CDR3 covers 12 residues. Trimming removed 0 bases at V and 3 bases at J, with 3 bases between. CDR3 bases read: TGTGCCAGCAGTGAAGCCATCTACGAG. It specifies CASSEAIYE. In full, the CDR3 reads CASSEAIYEQYF.

Points on this clone: The observed sequence ends 3 residues before the CDR3 terminus, with the missing tail filled in from the germline J gene. The rearrangement links TRBV28 to TRBJ2-3, with a tentative D call TRBD1 (5 bases). Trimming pared 7 bases from V and 0 bases from J, leaving 11 bases between. Germline V gene sequence: CDR1 MDHEN, CDR2 SYDVKM. The CDR3 has 14 residues. CDR3 DNA, as far as it was read: TGTGCCAGCATGCCCACAGGAAGCACAGATACG. It translates to CASMPTGSTDT. The entire CDR3 protein is CASMPTGSTDTQYF.

In the case of this clone: The read stops 3 residues short of the end of the CDR3; the missing end is completed from the germline J gene. This rearrangement joins TRBV5-1 to TRBJ1-1; a possible D gene is TRBD1 (5 bases). CDR1 is SGHRS and CDR2 is YFSETQ in the germline V gene. Between the trimmed V and J ends, which lost 0 bases and 4 bases, there was a span of 7 bases. This CDR3 contains 13 residues. The sequenced CDR3 bases are TGCGCCAGCAGCTTGGGACAGAGCACTGAA. Its translation is CASSLGQSTE. The CDR3, in full, reads CASSLGQSTEAFF.

A word on this clone: The read stops 3 residues short of the end of the CDR3; the missing end is completed from the germline J gene. The rearrangement links TRBV5-1 to TRBJ2-7; possibly TRBD1 for D (6 bases). Germline lookup yields CDR1 SGHRS and CDR2 YFSETQ. CDR3 size: 14 residues. V was cut by 1 base and J by 2 bases, with 10 bases left in between. The part of the CDR3 DNA that was read is TGCGCCAGCAGCTTGACAGGGTCCCCCTACGAG. This encodes CASSLTGSPYE. The whole CDR3 region reads CASSLTGSPYEQYF.

For this clone: The CDR3 extends 3 residues past the end of the read, so its final part is completed from the germline J gene. The gene calls are TRBV29-1 and TRBJ2-1; weak D call: TRBD2 (6 bases). This CDR3 comprises 12 residues. V was trimmed by 4 bases and J by 6 bases, leaving 10 bases between them. The germline gives CDR1 SQVTM, CDR2 ANQGSEA. CDR3 DNA (partial): TGCAGCGTTGTCCCCGGGGGCAATGAG. It encodes CSVVPGGNE. The entire CDR3 sequence reads CSVVPGGNEQFF.

Details on this clone: The CDR3 is cut off 3 residues early in the read; its end comes from the germline J gene. The chain joins TRBV2 to TRBJ1-4, with TRBD1 as a possible D gene (6 bases). The germline V gene encodes CDR1 SNHLY and CDR2 FYNNEI. The length of the CDR3 is 15 residues. V shed 6 bases and J shed 7 bases, with 18 bases lying between them. The CDR3 sequence: CASRDKTGIGEKLFF. CDR3 DNA (partial): TGTGCCAGCAGAGATAAAACAGGGATAGGTGAAAAA. The entire variable domain, with the rest obtained from reference TRBV2 and TRBJ1-4, is as follows: EPEVTQTPSHQVTQMGQEVILRCVPISNHLYFYWYRQILGQKVEFLVSFYNNEISEKSEIFDDQFSVERPDGSNFTLKIRSTKLEDSAMYFCASRDKTGIGEKLFFGSGTQLSVL.

As concerns this clone: The CDR3 end falls 3 residues outside the read, so it is completed with the germline J gene. The rearrangement joins TRBV10-1 to TRBJ1-3, with TRBD1 matching 7 bases. The V and J ends lost 7 bases and 1 base, in that order; junction bases with no gene match: 10. CDR1 is WNHNN, CDR2 SYGVQD, per germline (reference sequence). There are 16 residues in the CDR3. CDR3 residues: CASTGERQGSGNTIYF. The part of the CDR3 DNA that was read is TGCGCCAGCACCGGGGAGAGACAGGGATCTGGAAACACC.

Worth noting for this clone: The CDR3 end lies 3 residues beyond the end of the read and is filled in from the germline J gene. V usage is TRBV20-1 and J usage is TRBJ2-1, with D uncertain. The V gene lost 5 bases and the J gene lost 5 bases, with 10 bases spanning the gap. CDR3 length: 12 amino acids. Germline V lookup: CDR1 DFQATT, CDR2 SNEGSKA (reference sequence). Incomplete CDR3 DNA: TGCAGTGCTCAACTTTTTGACAATGAG. Translation: CSAQLFDNE. The CDR3, in full, reads CSAQLFDNEQFF.

Of note for this clone: The read finishes 3 residues shy of the CDR3 end, and the germline J gene is used to complete it. The chain combines TRBV7-2 with TRBJ2-7, with TRBD2 identical over 9 bases. The CDR3 spans 15 residues. V was clipped by 0 bases and J by 2 bases; unmatched bases: 2. The germline V gene encodes CDR1 SGHTA and CDR2 FQGNSA. Incomplete CDR3 DNA: TGTGCCAGCAGCTTAGCGACTAGCGGACCCTACGAG. It is translated as CASSLATSGPYE. The complete CDR3 reads CASSLATSGPYEQYF.

With respect to this clone: The junction does not match germline at one end; this may be a read error. The CDR3 end lies 3 residues beyond the end of the read and is filled in from the germline J gene. The chain uses TRBV4-2 and TRBJ2-7, with TRBD1 identical over 8 bases. Germline V gene sequence: CDR1 LGHNA, CDR2 YNFKEQ. The length of the CDR3 is 15 residues. The CDR3 reads CASSQDDRGPYEQYF. Incomplete CDR3 DNA: TGCGCCAGCAGCCAAGACGACAGGGGACCCTACGAG.

Details on this clone: The read ends 3 residues before the CDR3 terminus; that terminus is restored from the germline J gene. The gene calls are TRBV6-2 or TRBV6-3 and TRBJ1-5; D gene unclear. The V and J ends lost 0 bases and 3 bases respectively, with 3 bases between them. Germline V gives CDR1 MNHEY, CDR2 SVGEGT. CDR3 size: 13 residues. CDR3 in amino acids: CASSYSNNQPQHF. The CDR3 DNA, read in part, is TGTGCCAGCAGTTACTCTAACAATCAGCCC.

Comment on this clone: Read coverage stops 3 residues before the CDR3 terminus; the germline J gene supplies the remainder. The chain couples TRBV7-2 to TRBJ1-2; D not certain. The CDR3 consists of 15 residues. Germline-derived CDR1 and CDR2 are SGHTA and FQGNSA. CDR3 bases read: TGTGCCAGCAGCCCGGCGGTATTTTCCCCCGCCGGC. This translates into CASSPAVFSPAG. The whole CDR3 sequence reads CASSPAVFSPAGYTF.

As for this clone: The sequence runs out 3 residues before the end of the CDR3; the remainder is reconstructed from the germline J gene. The V call is TRBV5-6, the J call TRBJ1-6; perhaps TRBD1 as D (5 bases). V lost 4 bases, J lost 8 bases, and 16 bases lay in between. Germline lookup yields CDR1 SGHDT and CDR2 YYEEEE. The CDR3 length is 15 residues. CDR3 sequence: CASSLGLTNDSPLHF. The sequenced CDR3 bases are TGTGCCAGCAGCCTGGGACTCACAAACGATTCACCC.

CDR3 DNA, as far as it was read: TGTGCCAGCAGTAGGGACAGGGCTAATGAAAAA. Its translation is CASSRDRANEK. The whole CDR3 reads CASSRDRANEKLFF. This chain connects TRBV2 to TRBJ1-4, with TRBD1 matching over 9 bases. The read halts 3 residues ahead of the CDR3 end, with the missing end drawn from the germline J gene. V gave up 5 bases and J gave up 3 bases; unmatched junction bases: 1. Germline V gene lookup returns CDR1 SNHLY and CDR2 FYNNEI. The CDR3 spans 14 residues.